This T cell receptor beta chain was sequenced during a study of human T cells and chemical hapten exposure. TCRdb passed the RACE reads through MiXCR, listing each CDR3 protein once. The sample includes about 64,000 distinct CDR3 sequences, 11% of them seen just once. Time point: patch test 3, about 24 weeks after DPC sensitization. Treatment noted: therapeutic diphenylcyclopropenone sensitization with weekly scalp DPC. This CDR3 is built from 16 residues. Trimming took 2 bases from V and 0 from J; bases not matched to a gene: 5. Germline assignment: CDR1 SGHRS and CDR2 YFSETQ. There are a few counts of this clonotype.

The chain combines TRBV5-1 with TRBJ2-1; TRBD2 matches 7 bases. The clonotype comes from a woman aged 25 to 45 with alopecia areata. Some clones in this sample may be carry-over from other donors' samples. Material: whole blood, obtained in connection with sensitization to the hapten diphenylcyclopropenone (DPC). The CDR3 is CASSFSGASSYNEQFF. The CDR3, as DNA: TGCGCCAGCAGCTTCAGCGGGGCGAGCTCCTACAATGAGCAGTTCTTC.